This passage covers 14 T cell receptor beta chains from one sample sequenced in a study of shared clonotypes between healthy human individuals. Data came from immunoSEQ multiplex PCR; TCRdb stores just in-frame clones and leaves some out. The sample lists just over 2,000,000 clones, 90% to 95% seen once, with 0.13% in the top ten. Sequencing was performed on naive CD4+ T cells sorted from blood. Stated subset: CD45RA+ positively selected. The receptors were sampled from a man younger than 35 in good health.

The chain has TRBV7-6 and TRBJ2-7; TRBD1 might be the D (6 bases). Germline loops: CDR1 SGHVS, CDR2 FNYEAQ. This CDR3 is 13 amino acids long. Trimming shortened V by 1 base and J by 9 bases, and 13 bases separated the two germline ends. The CDR3 region is CASSLEQGLGQYF. DNA of the CDR3: TGTGCCAGCAGCTTAGAGCAGGGGCTTGGGCAGTACTTC.

This chain uses TRBV5-1 with TRBJ1-5, with D perhaps TRBD1 (5 bases). CDR1 and CDR2 from the germline V gene are SGHRS and YFSETQ. The CDR3 consists of 13 residues. Trimming took off 4 bases at V and 3 bases at J, with 8 bases between the two ends. The CDR3 protein is CASSGGNNQPQHF. CDR3 in DNA: TGCGCCAGCAGCGGGGGGAACAATCAGCCCCAGCATTTT.

The gene calls are TRBV7-3 and TRBJ2-2; 10 nucleotides align to TRBD2. Germline trimming cut 5 bases from V and 7 bases from J; bases unmatched to any gene: 4. The CDR3 runs 14 residues. The germline V gene encodes CDR1 SGHTA and CDR2 FQGTGA. The DNA for the CDR3 is TGTGCCAGCAGCCCGGGACTAGCGATCGGGGAGCTGTTTTTT. Residues: CASSPGLAIGELFF. The variable domain in full, with the rest retrieved from reference TRBV7-3 and TRBJ2-2, is GAGVSQTPSNKVTEKGKYVELRCDPISGHTALYWYRQSLGQGPEFLIYFQGTGAADDSGLPNDRFFAVRPEGSVSTLKIQRTERGDSAVYLCASSPGLAIGELFFGEGSRLTVL.

About this clone itself: Other DNA sequences from this sample encode an identical CDR3 as well. This chain links TRBV7-2 with TRBJ2-5; possible D gene TRBD1, 6 bases. Germline-derived CDR1 and CDR2 are SGHTA and FQGNSA. V was pared by 0 bases and J by 4 bases, with 12 bases between. The CDR3 is 15 amino acids. The CDR3 loop is CASSLAGGPGETQYF. The CDR3, as DNA: TGTGCCAGCAGCTTAGCAGGGGGACCGGGAGAGACCCAGTACTTC.

V gene TRBV9 combines with J gene TRBJ2-2, with a possible D match to TRBD1 (5 bases). V was clipped by 5 bases and J by 4 bases, with 15 bases between them. The germline V gene has CDR1 SGDLS and CDR2 YYNGEE. The CDR3 is 15 amino acids. The CDR3 loop reads CASSLTGFSTGELFF. CDR3 nucleotides: TGTGCCAGCAGTCTCACAGGCTTCAGCACCGGGGAGCTGTTTTTT.

The genes are TRBV2 and TRBJ1-2, with D possibly TRBD1 on 6 matching bases. Germline V gene data show CDR1 as SNHLY and CDR2 as FYNNEI. V dropped 5 bases and J dropped 2 bases, with 9 bases sitting between them. CDR3 length: 13 amino acids. CDR3 sequence reads: CASSLTGNYGYTF. The DNA of the CDR3 is TGTGCCAGCAGTTTGACAGGCAACTATGGCTACACCTTC.

The chain employs TRBV11-3 and TRBJ2-5; 10 bases map to TRBD1. The germline V gene has CDR1 SGHNT and CDR2 YENEEA. The CDR3 is 19 residues long. J gave up 0 bases and V 0 bases, and 10 bases lay outside the gene matches. The CDR3 here is CASSLDRAPTGGYQETQYF. CDR3 DNA: TGTGCCAGCAGCTTAGACCGCGCCCCGACAGGGGGCTACCAAGAGACCCAGTACTTC.

V gene TRBV6-6 combines with J gene TRBJ2-1, with D possibly being TRBD2 (6 bases). Germline V gene data show CDR1 as MNHNY and CDR2 as SVGAGI (reference sequence). The CDR3 is 16 amino acids. Trimming stripped 2 bases from V and 9 bases from J, with 20 bases between. CDR3 coding DNA: TGTGCCAGCAGTTACCCCCCGGGACTCCCCAATGGTGAGCAGTTCTTC. Amino acid sequence: CASSYPPGLPNGEQFF.

The chain joins TRBV6-5 to TRBJ1-1; D perhaps matches TRBD1 (6 bases). Germline V CDR1 and CDR2: MNHEY, SVGAGI. There are 16 residues in the CDR3. Trimming shortened V by 0 bases and J by 1 base, and 12 bases separated the two germline ends. The CDR3 sequence: CASSYSDGTTNTEAFF. The DNA of the CDR3 is TGTGCCAGCAGTTACTCTGATGGGACAACGAACACTGAAGCTTTCTTT.

V is TRBV21-1 and J is TRBJ2-7; the table calls TRBD2, which could not be checked here. TRBV21-1 is listed as a pseudogene. CDR3 length equals 21 residues. The CDR3 bases are TGTGCCAGCAGCCACCCCCCCTGGGGACTAGCGGACTCATCCTTTTCGGTAGCGCAGTACTTC. This gives the protein CASSHPPWGLADSSFSVAQYF.

The chain employs TRBV10-2 and TRBJ2-1; D is perhaps TRBD2 (6 bases). Trimming stripped 0 bases from V and 4 bases from J, with 10 bases between. Per the germline V gene, CDR1 is WSHSY and CDR2 is SAAADI. The CDR3 loop spans 15 amino acids. The CDR3 spells CASSESIGGYNEQFF. CDR3 sequence (DNA): TGCGCCAGCAGTGAGTCGATCGGGGGTTACAATGAGCAGTTCTTC.

The gene calls are TRBV18 and TRBJ2-7; no clear D gene. Trimming left V 0 bases short and J 5 bases short, with 17 bases between. This CDR3 is built from 16 residues. The germline gives CDR1 KGHSH, CDR2 LQKENI. The DNA for the CDR3 is TGTGCCAGCTCACCACCGGACGGTTTGGTCAGCCACGAGCAGTACTTC. Protein product: CASSPPDGLVSHEQYF.

V and J are TRBV5-1 and TRBJ2-2; 8 bases match TRBD2. Losses at the gene ends were 3 bases for V and 3 bases for J; bases not matched to a gene: 7. Germline values: CDR1 SGHRS, CDR2 YFSETQ. The CDR3 sequence is 16 residues long. CDR3 DNA: TGCGCCAGCAGCTCGACAACTAGCGGAGACACCGGGGAGCTGTTTTTT. Encoded protein: CASSSTTSGDTGELFF.

V usage is TRBV10-3 and J usage is TRBJ2-5; D gene uncertain. The germline gives CDR1 ENHRY, CDR2 SYGVKD. V lost 3 bases to trimming and J lost 5 bases, with 10 bases between them. This CDR3 spans 13 amino acids. The CDR3 DNA sequence: TGTGCCATCAGTGAAGCCGGGTCGGAGACCCAGTACTTC. This sequence encodes CAISEAGSETQYF.